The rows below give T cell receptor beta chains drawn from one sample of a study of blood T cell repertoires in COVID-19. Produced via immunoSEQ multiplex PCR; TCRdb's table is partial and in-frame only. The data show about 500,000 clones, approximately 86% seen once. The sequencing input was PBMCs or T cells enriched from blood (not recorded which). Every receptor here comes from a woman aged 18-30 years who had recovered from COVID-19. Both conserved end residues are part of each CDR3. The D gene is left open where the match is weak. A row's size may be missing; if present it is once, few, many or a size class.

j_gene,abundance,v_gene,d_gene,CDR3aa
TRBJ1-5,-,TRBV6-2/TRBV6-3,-,CASSYFGRGDQPQHF
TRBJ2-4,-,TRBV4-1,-,CASSQGRGAGAKNIQYF
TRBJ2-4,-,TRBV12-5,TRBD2,CASGFTSGGTLNPAKNIQYF
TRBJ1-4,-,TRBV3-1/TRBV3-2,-,CASSLLAGRNEKLFF
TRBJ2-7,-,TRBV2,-,CASSTNEQYF
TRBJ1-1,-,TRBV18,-,CASSPLVLRNTEAFF
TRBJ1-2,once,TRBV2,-,CASSGPLTGLGYTF
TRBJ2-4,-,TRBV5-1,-,CASSLWGSKNIQYF
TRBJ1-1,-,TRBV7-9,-,CASTNRESGTEAFF
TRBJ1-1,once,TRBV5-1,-,CASSLAGRDTEAFF
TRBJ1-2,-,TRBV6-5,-,CASSYSSQGYGYTF
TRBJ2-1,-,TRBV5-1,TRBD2,CASSFLAGGPNEQFF
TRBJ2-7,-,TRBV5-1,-,CASSLVQGSEQYF
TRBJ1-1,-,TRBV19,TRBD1,CASSSLRQGTREAFF
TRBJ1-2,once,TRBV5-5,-,CASSSTTGTSYGYTF
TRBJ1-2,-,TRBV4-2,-,CASSQDSRGRGYTF
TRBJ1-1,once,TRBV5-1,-,CASSLEAGVGAGTEAFF
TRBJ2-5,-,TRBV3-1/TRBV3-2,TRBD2,CASSPRPGGETQYF
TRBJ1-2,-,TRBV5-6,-,CASSFDNHPFMYF
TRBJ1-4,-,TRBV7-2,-,CASSLARGEKLFF
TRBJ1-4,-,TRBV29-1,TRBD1,CSAGDREKLFF
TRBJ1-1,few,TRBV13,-,CASSLGTANTEAFF
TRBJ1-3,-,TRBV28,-,CASSFPPGRRATGNTIYF
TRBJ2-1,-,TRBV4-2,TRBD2,CASSQDIAGANNEQFF
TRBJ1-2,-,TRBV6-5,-,CASRPVRGYTF
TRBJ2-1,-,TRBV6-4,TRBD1,CASSESATRYRGSSYNEQFF
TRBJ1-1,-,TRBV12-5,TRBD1,CASGRDRGSGTEAFF
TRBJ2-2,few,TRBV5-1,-,CASSGEVDTGELFF
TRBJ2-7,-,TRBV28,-,CASSSPTGRNEQYF
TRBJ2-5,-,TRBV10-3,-,CAISAYLRETQYF
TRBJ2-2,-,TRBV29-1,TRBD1,CSVVRQGITGELFF
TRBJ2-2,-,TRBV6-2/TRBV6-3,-,CASSDRGDGTGELFF
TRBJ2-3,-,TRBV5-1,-,CASSFALADTQYF
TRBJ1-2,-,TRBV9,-,CASSVAPSYGYTF
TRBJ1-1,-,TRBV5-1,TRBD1,CASSDRENTEAFF
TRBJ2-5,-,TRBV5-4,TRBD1,CASSRRQGGQETQYF
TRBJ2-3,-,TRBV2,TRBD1,CASSRWGQSDTQYF
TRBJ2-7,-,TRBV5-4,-,CASSPGTPSYEQYF
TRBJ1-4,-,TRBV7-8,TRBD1,CASSSGQENEKLFF
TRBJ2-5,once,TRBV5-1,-,CASSLRGWETQYF
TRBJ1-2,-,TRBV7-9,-,CASSLAGDYGYTF
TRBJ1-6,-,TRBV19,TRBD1,CASSTGTGNSPLHF
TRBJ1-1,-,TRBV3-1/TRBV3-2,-,CASSQDPRGNTEAFF
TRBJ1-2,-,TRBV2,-,CASHRTDYGYTF
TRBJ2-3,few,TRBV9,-,CASSVDRREDTQYF
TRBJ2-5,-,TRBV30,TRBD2,CAATPGTSGETQYF
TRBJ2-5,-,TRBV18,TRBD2,CASSPGRIAGDEETQYF
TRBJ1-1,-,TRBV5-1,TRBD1,CASSLYRGNTEAFF
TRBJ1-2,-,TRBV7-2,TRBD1,CASSLQGADTHGYTF